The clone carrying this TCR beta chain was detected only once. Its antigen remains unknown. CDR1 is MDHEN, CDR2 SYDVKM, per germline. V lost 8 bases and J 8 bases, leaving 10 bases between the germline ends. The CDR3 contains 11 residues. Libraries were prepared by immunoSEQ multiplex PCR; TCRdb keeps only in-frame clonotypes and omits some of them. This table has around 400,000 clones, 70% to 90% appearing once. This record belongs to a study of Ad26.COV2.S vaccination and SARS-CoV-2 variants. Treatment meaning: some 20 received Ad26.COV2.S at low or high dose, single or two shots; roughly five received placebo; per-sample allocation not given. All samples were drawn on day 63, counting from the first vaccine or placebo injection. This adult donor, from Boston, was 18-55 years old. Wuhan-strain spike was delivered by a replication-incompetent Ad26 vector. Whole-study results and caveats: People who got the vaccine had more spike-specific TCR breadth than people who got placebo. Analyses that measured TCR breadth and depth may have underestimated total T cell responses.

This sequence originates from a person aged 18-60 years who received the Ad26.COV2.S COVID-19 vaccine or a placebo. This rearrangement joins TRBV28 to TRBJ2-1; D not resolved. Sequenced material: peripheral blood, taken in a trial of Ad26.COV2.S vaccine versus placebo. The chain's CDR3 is CASLERYEQFF. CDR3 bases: TGTGCCAGCCTAGAGCGCTATGAGCAGTTCTTC.